This T cell receptor (beta chain) was captured by sequencing in a study of blood T cell repertoires in COVID-19. Overall study: Sample material is recorded as cDNA or gDNA derived from T cells, B-cell-depleted T cells, or PBMCs.

Original data processing: Amplification of reference gene primers provided the estimated nucleated cell counts. The data were produced by immunoSEQ multiplex PCR, yet TCRdb's version contains in-frame clones alone and is incomplete. That table is the source of V, J and clone size, and D and trimming were worked out from the DNA. Here the sample spans more than 200,000 clones, 80% to 85% being singletons. Germline values: CDR1 SEHNR, CDR2 FQNEAQ (reference sequence). The CDR3 runs 14 residues. The V gene end was trimmed by 3 bases and the J gene end by 3 bases; junction bases not matched to a gene: 2.

Sequencing was done on a sample of peripheral blood. The receptor's source is a man aged 40-50 years with acute or convalescent COVID-19. This chain connects TRBV7-9 to TRBJ1-1, with TRBD1 matching 9 bases. CDR3 amino acids: CASSLRQGDTEAFF. DNA of the CDR3: TGTGCCAGCAGCTTGCGACAGGGGGACACTGAAGCTTTCTTT.